These T cell receptor beta chains were read from a single sample in a study of cytomegalovirus exposure and HLA in healthy donors. The repertoire was sequenced with immunoSEQ multiplex PCR; TCRdb's copy has only in-frame clones and lacks some. This sample has roughly 250,000 clones, with about 90% found just once. Material: PBMCs. The receptors here all came from a woman under 30 in good health and CMV-seronegative. Both conserved end residues are trimmed from each CDR3. Fields, in order: J gene, V gene, CDR3 protein.

>TRBJ2-7|TRBV28
ASTEGRYEQY
>TRBJ2-3|TRBV19
ASHGGQGFTDTQY
>TRBJ2-2|TRBV27
ASPWDRGRTGELF
>TRBJ1-3|TRBV29-1
SVGDRGRNTIY
>TRBJ1-1|TRBV5-6
ASSLQGGLGTEAF
>TRBJ2-7|TRBV7-2
ASSLRDRGDEQY
>TRBJ2-5|TRBV6-5
ASSYLAAGGTQY
>TRBJ2-5|TRBV12-5
ASGLGQASGETQY
>TRBJ1-2|TRBV5-1
ASSEGTDYGYT
>TRBJ1-1|TRBV29-1
SVEWDRGGTEAF
>TRBJ1-2|TRBV18
ASSPPGGWQEYGYT